The source of this T cell receptor beta chain is a study of identical twins (dated by TCRdb to the mid-2010s). Regarding the research as a whole: To test whether fetal clonotypes persist, the study used deep sequencing on TCR alpha and beta repertoires from monozygotic twins, unrelated adults of various ages, and cord blood. To rule out contamination, replicate twin experiments were performed at different times with different library preparation protocols.

This clonotype has only a few counts. Its antigen is still unknown. No base quality values were provided; no much bigger clone lies one nucleotide off. Paper-wide results and their limitations: Conclusions relied on cross-sectional statistical analysis, since the same donors could not be followed over many years. Abundant cord blood beta clonotypes carried fewer insertions; young adult naive repertoires showed a weaker similar trend, while memory repertoires showed none. Excess twin sharing in beta out-of-frame sequences was weaker because fewer shared sequences lowered the signal-to-noise ratio. Invariant T cells such as MAIT and iNKT could partly confound zero-insertion analyses, although diverse VJ usage argued against such confounding for most clonotypes. Compared with coincidental sharing between unrelated individuals, an excess of low generation-probability sequences was observed among out-of-frame TCR alpha sequences shared between twins. In monozygotic twins, out-of-frame TCR alpha sharing was systematically underestimated by recombination models, although the models agreed with sharing between unrelated individuals.

Every donor was a healthy Caucasian. Three pairs of female monozygotic twins, all aged 18 to 29 years, made up the twin cohort. Peripheral blood mononuclear cells were the source from which RNA for the TCR libraries was isolated. The CDR1 and CDR2 encoded by the germline V gene (reference sequence) are DFQATT and SNEGSKA. The CDR3 has 18 amino acids, counting the end cysteine and phenylalanine. The kept DNA is CDR3 alone, 54 bases in frame from the first base. V gives up 1 base and J gives up 6 bases, and the segment between their germline ends measures 25 bases. Receptor amplification or capture employed 5' RACE. TCRdb lists the instrument as Illumina HiSeq 2000. Template switching introduced a universal primer binding site; the final cDNA contained a unique molecular identifier, enabling accurate counting of TCR cDNA molecules. Specific primers in the conserved constant-segment region were used to synthesize first-strand cDNA for the TCR alpha and beta chains. To control for contamination, each cDNA library was double barcoded with a SMART-Mk sample barcode plus Illumina barcodes. Two successive PCR steps introduced TruSeq adapter sequences along with Illumina sample barcodes. The Illumina HiSeq platform was used with custom primers to sequence TCR alpha and beta cDNA libraries. The original methods were these. Unique molecular identifiers were extracted from raw reads with MiGEC, and CDR3 positions were determined with MiXCR. For each individual, recombination models were inferred using an EM algorithm with the repgenHMM and IGoR tools. The analysis of shared clonotypes was done with the tcR package in R, with sharing normalized by the product of cloneset sizes. To study raw recombination without the effects of thymic and clonal selection, out-of-frame nonproductive sequences were analyzed. The public reads were run again by TCRdb, first through fastp at Q25 and then through MiXCR, and only productive beta chains were kept. For every CDR3 protein sequence, its rows merge into one entry that carries the most common genes and DNA. Clone size and V and J calls follow TCRdb, not the original study. This sample holds hundreds of thousands of distinct CDR3 sequences; just over 7% were observed only once. The ten top clones hold 1.6% of the sample.

Another study also made use of these data, one on yellow fever vaccine responses in identical twins. From that second study: The authors reported that the T cell response to vaccination in identical twins appeared partly convergent and partly personalized. In identical twins, the study followed T cell clones that responded to the vaccine with precision.

Sequencing was done on a sample of PBMCs. This sequence was found in a woman younger than 30 in good health. The chain employs TRBV20-1 and TRBJ2-1; the D gene is possibly TRBD2, with 6 bases matching. In nucleotides, the sequence is TGCAGTGCTAGAGGGTCTGCTGCGATGCGGGGTTTAATCAATGAGCAGTTCTTC. It is translated as CSARGSAAMRGLINEQFF.